What follows are 9 T cell receptor beta chains derived from one specimen sequenced in a study of blood T cells in healthy people across ages. It was with a sample-barcoded 5' primer and a J-beta primer mix that a second PCR of about 6 to 12 cycles was run. TCRdb re-derived calls from the 5' RACE reads in MiXCR, one entry per CDR3 protein. The data contain 1.8 million or so distinct CDR3 sequences, about two fifths of them singletons. Sequencing was carried out using blood. The receptors derive from a human donor in good health.

V gene TRBV12-3 or TRBV12-4 combines with J gene TRBJ2-2, with D possibly being TRBD1 or TRBD2 (6 bases each). Trimming took 0 bases from V and 5 from J, leaving 10 bases between them. CDR3 length: 15 residues. The CDR3 region is CASSLALGGTGELFF. CDR3 sequence (DNA): TGTGCCAGCAGTTTAGCGCTAGGGGGGACCGGGGAGCTGTTTTTT.

V usage is TRBV10-3 and J usage is TRBJ2-1; TRBD2 agrees at 8 bases. There are 15 residues in the CDR3. The germline gives CDR1 ENHRY, CDR2 SYGVKD. After removal of 4 bases from V and 10 bases from J, the junction contained 12 bases not matched to a gene. In nucleotides, the CDR3 is TGTGCCATCAGTGGGCCCCTAGCGGGCACCTACGAGCAGTTCTTC. Its translation: CAISGPLAGTYEQFF.

The chain employs TRBV7-9 and TRBJ2-7; TRBD2 aligns across 11 bases. Germline loops: CDR1 SEHNR, CDR2 FQNEAQ (reference sequence). CDR3 length: 15 amino acids. The J segment lost 6 bases and the V segment lost 6 bases, leaving 10 bases of the junction unmatched. CDR3 DNA: TGTGCCAGCAGTTCTATAGCGGGGGGGCCTGTCGAGCAGTACTTC. Residues: CASSSIAGGPVEQYF.

The V call is TRBV2, the J call TRBJ2-5; 7 bases are shared with TRBD1. Germline trimming cut 10 bases from V and 2 bases from J; bases unmatched to any gene: 13. Per the germline V gene, CDR1 is SNHLY and CDR2 is FYNNEI. The CDR3 extends over 15 amino acids. The CDR3 nucleotides are TGTGCCAACGTATCCAGGACAGGCCCACAAGAGACCCAGTACTTC. The encoded protein is CANVSRTGPQETQYF. The variable domain in full, with the rest retrieved from reference TRBV2 and TRBJ2-5, is EPEVTQTPSHQVTQMGQEVILRCVPISNHLYFYWYRQILGQKVEFLVSFYNNEISEKSEIFDDQFSVERPDGSNFTLKIRSTKLEDSAMYFCANVSRTGPQETQYFGPGTRLLVL.

The V and J genes are TRBV12-3 or TRBV12-4 and TRBJ2-1; tentatively, D is TRBD1 or TRBD2 (5 bases each). V was shortened by 8 bases and J by 5 bases, with 7 bases between the two germline ends. This CDR3 has 11 amino acids. The CDR3 DNA reads as TGTGCCAGCCGGGACCACAATGAGCAGTTCTTC. Its translation is CASRDHNEQFF.

This clonotype was seen a single time. The V and J genes are TRBV12-3 or TRBV12-4 and TRBJ1-5, with 9 bases lining up with TRBD1. The CDR3 has 15 residues. Losses at the gene ends were 2 bases for V and 7 bases for J; bases not matched to a gene: 6. CDR3 loop: CASSLSRQGGQPQHF. For the CDR3, the DNA is TGTGCCAGCAGTTTATCGAGACAGGGGGGCCAGCCCCAGCATTTT.

This clonotype was detected only a few times. The chain uses TRBV20-1 and TRBJ2-5; 10 bases are shared with TRBD2. In germline, CDR1 is DFQATT, CDR2 SNEGSKA (reference sequence). The ends lost 2 bases at V and 0 bases at J; junction bases unmatched: 12. The CDR3 sequence is 18 residues long. The CDR3 sequence is CSARPIAGGIINQETQYF. Written as DNA, the CDR3 is TGCAGTGCTAGACCCATAGCGGGGGGCATAATAAACCAAGAGACCCAGTACTTC.

The chain couples TRBV6-2 or TRBV6-3 to TRBJ2-2; 8 bases are shared with TRBD1. CDR3 size: 14 residues. Per germline, CDR1 MNHEY and CDR2 SVGEGT. The J segment lost 5 bases and the V segment lost 5 bases, leaving 4 bases of the junction unmatched. CDR3 nucleotide sequence: TGTGCCAGCAGTAAGGACAGGGCTACCGGGGAGCTGTTTTTT. Translated, it gives CASSKDRATGELFF.

The rearrangement links TRBV10-3 to TRBJ1-6; 8 nucleotides align to TRBD1. Germline trimming cut 2 bases from V and 8 bases from J; bases unmatched to any gene: 8. This CDR3 is built from 16 residues. CDR1 and CDR2 from the germline V gene are ENHRY and SYGVKD. The CDR3 DNA reads TGTGCCATCAGTGAGGAACGGACAGGGAGTCATTCACCCCTCCACTTT. Protein: CAISEERTGSHSPLHF.